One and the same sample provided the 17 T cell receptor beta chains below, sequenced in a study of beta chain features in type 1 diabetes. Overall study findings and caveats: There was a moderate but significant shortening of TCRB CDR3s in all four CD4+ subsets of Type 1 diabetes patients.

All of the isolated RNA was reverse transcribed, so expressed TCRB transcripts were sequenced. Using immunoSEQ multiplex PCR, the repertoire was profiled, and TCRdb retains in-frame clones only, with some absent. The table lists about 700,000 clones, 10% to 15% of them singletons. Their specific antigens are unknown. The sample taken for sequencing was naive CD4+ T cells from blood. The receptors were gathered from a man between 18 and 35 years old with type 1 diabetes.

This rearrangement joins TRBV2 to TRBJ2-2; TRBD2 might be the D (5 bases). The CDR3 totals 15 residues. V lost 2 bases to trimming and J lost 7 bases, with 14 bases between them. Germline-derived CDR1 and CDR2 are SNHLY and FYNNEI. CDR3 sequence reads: CASSERFRGFGELFF. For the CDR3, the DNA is TGTGCCAGCAGTGAACGGTTTCGGGGTTTCGGGGAGCTGTTTTTT.

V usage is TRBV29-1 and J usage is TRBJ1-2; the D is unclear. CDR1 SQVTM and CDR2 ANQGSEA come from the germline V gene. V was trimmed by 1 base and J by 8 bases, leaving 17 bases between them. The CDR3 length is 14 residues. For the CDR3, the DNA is TGCAGCGTTGAAGTACAGCCCCTCGTCGAGGGCTACACCTTC. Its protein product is CSVEVQPLVEGYTF.

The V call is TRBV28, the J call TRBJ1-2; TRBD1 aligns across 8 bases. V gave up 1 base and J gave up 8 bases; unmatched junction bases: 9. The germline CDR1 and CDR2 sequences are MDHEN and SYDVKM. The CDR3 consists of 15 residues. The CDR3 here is CASSLSGQGLRGYTF. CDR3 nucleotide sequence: TGTGCCAGCAGTTTATCCGGACAGGGCCTAAGGGGCTACACCTTC.

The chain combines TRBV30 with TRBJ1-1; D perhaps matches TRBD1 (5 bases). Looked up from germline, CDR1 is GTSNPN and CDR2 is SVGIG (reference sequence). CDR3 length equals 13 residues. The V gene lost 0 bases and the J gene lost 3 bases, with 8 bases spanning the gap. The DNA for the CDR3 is TGTGCCTGGAGTGTAGTCAGGGACACTGAAGCTTTCTTT. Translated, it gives CAWSVVRDTEAFF.

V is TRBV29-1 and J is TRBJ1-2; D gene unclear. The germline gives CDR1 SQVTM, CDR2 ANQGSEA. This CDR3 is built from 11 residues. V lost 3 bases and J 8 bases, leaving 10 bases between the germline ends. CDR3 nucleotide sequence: TGCAGCGTTGACCTTGAGGGAGGCTACACCTTC. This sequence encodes CSVDLEGGYTF.

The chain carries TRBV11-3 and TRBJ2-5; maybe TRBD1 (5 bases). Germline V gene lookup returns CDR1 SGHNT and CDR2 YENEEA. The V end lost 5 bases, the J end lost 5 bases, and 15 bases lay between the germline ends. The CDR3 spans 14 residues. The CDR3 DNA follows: TGTGCCAGCAGCGGCTGGGGCCTACAGGAGACCCAGTACTTC. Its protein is CASSGWGLQETQYF. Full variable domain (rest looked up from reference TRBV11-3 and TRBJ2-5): EAGVVQSPRYKIIEKKQPVAFWCNPISGHNTLYWYLQNLGQGPELLIRYENEEAVDDSQLPKDRFSAERLKGVDSTLKIQPAELGDSAVYLCASSGWGLQETQYFGPGTRLLVL.

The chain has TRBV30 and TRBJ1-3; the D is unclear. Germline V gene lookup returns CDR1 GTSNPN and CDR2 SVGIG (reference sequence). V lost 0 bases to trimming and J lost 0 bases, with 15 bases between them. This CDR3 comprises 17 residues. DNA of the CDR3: TGTGCCTGGAGTGTACGGAAAGGGAGGATCTCTGGAAACACCATATATTTT. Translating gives CAWSVRKGRISGNTIYF.

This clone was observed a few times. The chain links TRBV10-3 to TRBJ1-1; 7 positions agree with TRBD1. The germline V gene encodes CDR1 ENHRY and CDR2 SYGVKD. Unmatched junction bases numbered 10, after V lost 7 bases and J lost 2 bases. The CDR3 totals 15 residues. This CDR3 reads CAIKTTGTLNTEAFF. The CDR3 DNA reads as TGTGCCATCAAAACGACAGGGACCCTAAACACTGAAGCTTTCTTT.

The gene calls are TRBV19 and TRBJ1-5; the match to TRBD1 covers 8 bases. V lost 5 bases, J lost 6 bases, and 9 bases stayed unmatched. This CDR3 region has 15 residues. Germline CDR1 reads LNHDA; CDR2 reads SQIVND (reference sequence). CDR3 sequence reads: CASSSGQGTPQPQHF. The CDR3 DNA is TGTGCCAGTAGTTCCGGACAGGGTACTCCTCAGCCCCAGCATTTT.

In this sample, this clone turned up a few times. CDR3 sequence reads: CASSVANTNYGYTF. CDR3 DNA sequence: TGTGCCAGCAGCGTAGCGAATACTAACTATGGCTACACCTTC. The V call is TRBV9, the J call TRBJ1-2, with D hard to call. Germline V gene lookup returns CDR1 SGDLS and CDR2 YYNGEE. With 0 bases removed from V and 0 bases from J, the gap between germline ends came to 6 bases. This CDR3 spans 14 amino acids.

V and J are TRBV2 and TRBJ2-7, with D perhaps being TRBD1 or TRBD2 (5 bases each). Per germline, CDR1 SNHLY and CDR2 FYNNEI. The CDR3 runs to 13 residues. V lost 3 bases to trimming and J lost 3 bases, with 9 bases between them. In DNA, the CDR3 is TGTGCCAGCAGTGAGGGGACGGACTACGAGCAGTACTTC. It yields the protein CASSEGTDYEQYF.

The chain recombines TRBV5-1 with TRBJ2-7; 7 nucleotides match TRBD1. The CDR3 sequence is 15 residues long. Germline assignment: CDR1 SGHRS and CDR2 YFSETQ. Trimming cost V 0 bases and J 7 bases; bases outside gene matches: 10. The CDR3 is CASSLDGTVVEEQYF. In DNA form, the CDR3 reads TGCGCCAGCAGCTTGGACGGGACAGTCGTGGAAGAGCAGTACTTC.

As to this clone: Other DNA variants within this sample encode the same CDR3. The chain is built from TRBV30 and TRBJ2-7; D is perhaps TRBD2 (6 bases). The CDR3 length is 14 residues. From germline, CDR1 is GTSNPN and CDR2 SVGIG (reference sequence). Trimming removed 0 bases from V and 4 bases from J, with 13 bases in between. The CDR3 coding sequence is TGTGCCTGGAGTGTAAGTGGCGGGGCTTACGAGCAGTACTTC. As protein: CAWSVSGGAYEQYF.

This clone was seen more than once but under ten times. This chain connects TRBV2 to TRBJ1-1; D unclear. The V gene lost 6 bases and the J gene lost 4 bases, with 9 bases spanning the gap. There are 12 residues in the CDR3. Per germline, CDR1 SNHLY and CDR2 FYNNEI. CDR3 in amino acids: CASRQEGTEAFF. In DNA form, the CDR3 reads TGTGCCAGCAGGCAGGAGGGCACTGAAGCTTTCTTT.

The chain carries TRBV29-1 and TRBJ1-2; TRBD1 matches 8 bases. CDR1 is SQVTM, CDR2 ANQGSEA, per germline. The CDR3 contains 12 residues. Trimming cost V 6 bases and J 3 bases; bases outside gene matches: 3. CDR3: CSVLTGDYGYTF. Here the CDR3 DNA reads TGCAGCGTGCTGACAGGGGACTATGGCTACACCTTC.

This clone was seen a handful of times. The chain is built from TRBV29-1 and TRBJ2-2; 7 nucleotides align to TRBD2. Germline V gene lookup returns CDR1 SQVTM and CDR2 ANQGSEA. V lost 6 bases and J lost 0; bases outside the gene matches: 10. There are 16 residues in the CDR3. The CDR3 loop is CSVQTGGLPNTGELFF. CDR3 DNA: TGCAGCGTCCAAACCGGGGGACTACCGAACACCGGGGAGCTGTTTTTT.

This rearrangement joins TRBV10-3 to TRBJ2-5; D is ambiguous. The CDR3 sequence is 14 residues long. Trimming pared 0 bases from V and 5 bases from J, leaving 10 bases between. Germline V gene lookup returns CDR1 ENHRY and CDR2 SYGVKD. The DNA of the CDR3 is TGTGCCATCAGTGAGTCAACAGTCGTTGAGACCCAGTACTTC. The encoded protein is CAISESTVVETQYF.